This T cell receptor (beta chain) derives from a study of low-dose radiotherapy and immunotherapy resistance in tumors. Looking at the study overall: Primers targeting TRAV and TRBV primed first-strand cDNA, covering alpha and beta chains.

Germline lookup yields CDR1 SGHRS and CDR2 YFSETQ. CDR3 size: 15 residues. V lost 4 bases, J lost 5 bases, and 8 bases stayed unmatched. A constant-region primer paired with the V-primer adapter amplified TCRs over about 20 PCR cycles. By in vitro transcription, the isolated mRNA was amplified. Each CDR3 protein gets one entry after TCRdb re-called the reads with MiXCR. The profile covers 40,000 to 65,000 distinct CDR3 sequences, with around 35% appearing a single time and around 8% taken by the ten largest. Indicated time point: after trial treatment. Noted treatment: LDRT plus nivolumab, ipilimumab, low-dose cyclophosphamide and aspirin (RACIN trial).

This material consisted of PBMCs, taken after low-dose radiotherapy plus immunotherapy. This receptor was obtained from a male donor with rectosigmoid adenocarcinoma. The V and J genes are TRBV5-1 and TRBJ2-1; 8 bases map to TRBD2. CDR3 sequence: CASSPGGGRNNEQFF. The DNA for the CDR3 is TGCGCCAGCAGCCCCGGGGGGGGGCGGAACAATGAGCAGTTCTTC.